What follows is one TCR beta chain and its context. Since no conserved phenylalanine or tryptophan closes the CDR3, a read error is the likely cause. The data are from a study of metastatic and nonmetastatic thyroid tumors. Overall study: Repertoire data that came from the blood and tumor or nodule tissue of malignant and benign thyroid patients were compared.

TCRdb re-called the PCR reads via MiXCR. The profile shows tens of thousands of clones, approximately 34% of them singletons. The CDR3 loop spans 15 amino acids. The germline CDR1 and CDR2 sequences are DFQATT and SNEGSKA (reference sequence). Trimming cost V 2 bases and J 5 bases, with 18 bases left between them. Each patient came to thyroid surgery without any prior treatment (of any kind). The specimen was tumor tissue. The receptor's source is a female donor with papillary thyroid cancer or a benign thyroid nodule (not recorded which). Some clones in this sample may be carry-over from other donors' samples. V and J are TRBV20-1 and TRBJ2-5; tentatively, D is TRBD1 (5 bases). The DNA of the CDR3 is TGCAGTGCTAGATCAAACAGGTCACCTGGGGAGACCCAGTACCTC. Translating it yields CSARSNRSPGETQYL.